One and the same sample provided the 19 T cell receptor beta chains below, sequenced in a study of blood T cell repertoires in COVID-19 (dated by TCRdb to the early 2020s). Libraries came from the immunoSEQ multiplex PCR assay. What TCRdb holds here is the immuneACCESS table cut down to in-frame rearrangements. Part of the clones is not present; checked against another copy, under half of the missing clones reflect an unresolved V gene, and the others are unexplained. The sample includes approximately 98,000 clones, with roughly 85% observed a single time. The ten largest clonotypes hold less than 2.5% of the sample. Source material: peripheral blood. Source of these receptors: a human donor in a cohort sampled during active COVID-19.

The chain employs TRBV18 and TRBJ2-2; 8 bases are a match to TRBD2. Germline V gene lookup returns CDR1 KGHSH and CDR2 LQKENI. V was pared by 2 bases and J by 0 bases, with 2 bases of the junction left unmatched. There are 16 residues in the CDR3. In nucleotides, the CDR3 is TGTGCCAGCTCACCAATCGGGGGGGCGAACACCGGGGAGCTGTTTTTT. The encoded protein is CASSPIGGANTGELFF.

The rearrangement links TRBV19 to TRBJ2-7; 12 bases fit TRBD2. CDR1 is LNHDA and CDR2 is SQIVND in the germline V gene (reference sequence). The V gene end was trimmed by 6 bases and the J gene end by 2 bases; junction bases not matched to a gene: 5. CDR3 length: 15 amino acids. CDR3 coding DNA: TGTGCCAGTAGGATGACTAGCGGGAGCGCCTACGAGCAGTACTTC. As protein: CASRMTSGSAYEQYF.

Comment on this clone: One end of the junction varies from germline; a read error may be responsible. The V gene is TRBV18, the J gene TRBJ2-7, with D maybe TRBD1 (6 bases). Germline loops: CDR1 KGHSH, CDR2 LQKENI. CDR3 length: 14 amino acids. The CDR3 region is CASSQERQVSKVVF. The CDR3 DNA reads as TGTGCCAGCTCCCAAGAAAGACAGGTCTCGAAGGTGGTCTTC.

V gene TRBV5-1 combines with J gene TRBJ2-3; 10 bases map to TRBD1. CDR1 is SGHRS, CDR2 YFSETQ, per germline. This CDR3 spans 15 amino acids. Trimming took 5 bases from V and 7 from J; bases not matched to a gene: 10. CDR3 sequence: CASSLSGTGEYTQYF. The CDR3 region has the DNA TGCGCCAGCAGTTTGTCCGGGACAGGGGAGTATACGCAGTATTTT.

The chain combines TRBV5-6 with TRBJ2-5; possible D gene TRBD2, 6 bases. V was shortened by 0 bases and J by 4 bases, with 16 bases between the two germline ends. Germline CDR1 and CDR2: SGHDT and YYEEEE. The CDR3 runs to 16 residues. The CDR3 is CASSLGGAKYGETQYF. The CDR3 region has the DNA TGTGCCAGCAGCTTGGGCGGGGCGAAGTACGGAGAGACCCAGTACTTC.

V and J are TRBV9 and TRBJ2-5, with D perhaps matching TRBD1 (5 bases). Per germline, CDR1 SGDLS and CDR2 YYNGEE. Trimming stripped 0 bases from V and 6 bases from J, with 12 bases between. The CDR3 contains 14 residues. The CDR3 nucleotides are TGTGCCAGCAGCGTAGGGGTCCAGGGTCAGACCCAGTACTTC. It is translated as CASSVGVQGQTQYF. Drawing the rest from reference TRBV9 and TRBJ2-5, the complete variable domain is DSGVTQTPKHLITATGQRVTLRCSPRSGDLSVYWYQQSLDQGLQFLIQYYNGEERAKGNILERFSAQQFPDLHSELNLSSLELGDSALYFCASSVGVQGQTQYFGPGTRLLVL.

The chain is built from TRBV4-1 and TRBJ2-1, with TRBD1 matching over 8 bases. The CDR3 spans 15 residues. Germline CDR1 and CDR2: MGHRA and YSYEKL. The J segment lost 14 bases and the V segment lost 3 bases, leaving 15 bases of the junction unmatched. The CDR3 spells CASSHPLEKPTGEFF. The CDR3 DNA is TGCGCCAGCAGCCATCCCCTCGAGAAGCCGACAGGGGAGTTCTTC.

The chain joins TRBV9 to TRBJ2-3, with 11 nucleotides matching TRBD1. The germline V gene encodes CDR1 SGDLS and CDR2 YYNGEE. The CDR3 sequence is 17 residues long. Trimming took 0 bases from V and 2 from J; bases not matched to a gene: 5. The DNA for the CDR3 is TGTGCCAGCAGCGTAGAGGGGGACAGGGGGTTCACAGATACGCAGTATTTT. Protein product: CASSVEGDRGFTDTQYF.

This sequence joins TRBV3-1 (or the pseudogene TRBV3-2) and TRBJ2-3, with 9 bases fitting TRBD2. V trimming: 1 base; J trimming: 6 bases; junction bases outside the gene matches: 5. CDR3 size: 15 residues. CDR1 is LGHDT and CDR2 is YNNKEL in the germline V gene (reference sequence). CDR3 loop: CASSQARTSVDTQYF. The CDR3 DNA sequence: TGTGCCAGCAGCCAAGCTAGGACTAGCGTTGATACGCAGTATTTT.

The chain's CDR3 is CASSGAGGTDTQYF. Written as DNA, the CDR3 is TGCGCCAGCAGTGGAGCGGGGGGCACAGATACGCAGTATTTT. The chain uses TRBV5-1 and TRBJ2-3; the match to TRBD2 covers 8 bases. Germline V gene sequence: CDR1 SGHRS, CDR2 YFSETQ. The CDR3 covers 14 residues. The V gene end was trimmed by 5 bases and the J gene end by 1 base; junction bases not matched to a gene: 3. The full variable domain, completed using reference TRBV5-1 and TRBJ2-3, is KAGVTQTPRYLIKTRGQQVTLSCSPISGHRSVSWYQQTPGQGLQFLFEYFSETQRNKGNFPGRFSGRQFSNSRSEMNVSTLELGDSALYLCASSGAGGTDTQYFGPGTRLTVL.

Only a few counts were recorded for this clone. The chain is built from TRBV27 and TRBJ1-5; TRBD1 matches 7 bases. The CDR3 consists of 14 residues. Germline loops: CDR1 MNHEY, CDR2 SMNVEV (reference sequence). The V gene end was trimmed by 3 bases and the J gene end by 6 bases; junction bases not matched to a gene: 5. The DNA for the CDR3 is TGTGCCAGCAGTTTGTCGGGACAGATTCAGCCCCAGCATTTT. It yields the protein CASSLSGQIQPQHF.

This sequence joins TRBV19 and TRBJ2-1; D is ambiguous. Germline V gene data show CDR1 as LNHDA and CDR2 as SQIVND (reference sequence). V was shortened by 3 bases and J by 5 bases, with 17 bases between the two germline ends. This CDR3 comprises 16 residues. In nucleotides, the CDR3 is TGTGCCAGTAGTATCCTTCAGAATCAGTATAACAATGAGCAGTTCTTC. Amino acid sequence: CASSILQNQYNNEQFF.

The sample holds a few counts of this clone. The chain uses TRBV19 and TRBJ2-2; D unresolved. V was shortened by 10 bases and J by 1 base, with 4 bases between the two germline ends. CDR1 and CDR2 (germline): LNHDA, SQIVND (reference sequence). The CDR3 has 11 amino acids. CDR3 nucleotides: TGTGCCATCGGGAACACCGGGGAGCTGTTTTTT. It translates to CAIGNTGELFF.

The V gene is TRBV5-1, the J gene TRBJ2-3, with TRBD2 identical over 9 bases. Per the germline V gene, CDR1 is SGHRS and CDR2 is YFSETQ. The V segment lost 0 bases and the J segment 5 bases; nucleotides outside the gene matches: 7. CDR3 size: 16 residues. The CDR3 here is CASSLESSGKEDTQYF. DNA of the CDR3: TGCGCCAGCAGCTTGGAGTCTAGCGGGAAGGAAGATACGCAGTATTTT.

The chain joins TRBV15 to TRBJ2-1, with 8 bases lining up with TRBD2. V shed 4 bases and J 3 bases; nucleotides not matched to a gene: 5. The germline V gene encodes CDR1 LNHNV and CDR2 YYDKDF (reference sequence). This CDR3 has 15 residues. In nucleotides, the CDR3 is TGTGCCACCAGCACCTCGGGGGGGTTCTACAATGAGCAGTTCTTC. Its protein product is CATSTSGGFYNEQFF.

The sample holds one count of this clone. The CDR3 DNA is TGTGCCAGTAGTATGGGGGACAGACACAATCAGCCCCAGCATTTT. Translated: CASSMGDRHNQPQHF. The chain couples TRBV19 to TRBJ1-5; 7 nucleotides align to TRBD1. The V and J ends lost 3 bases and 3 bases, in that order; junction bases with no gene match: 5. From germline, CDR1 is LNHDA and CDR2 SQIVND (reference sequence). The CDR3 spans 15 residues.

The chain carries TRBV5-1 and TRBJ2-1, with TRBD2 matching over 10 bases. This CDR3 contains 18 residues. J gave up 8 bases and V 2 bases, and 16 bases lay outside the gene matches. Germline assignment: CDR1 SGHRS and CDR2 YFSETQ. This CDR3 is CASSFEVSIAGGGDEQFF. The DNA of the CDR3 is TGCGCCAGCAGCTTTGAGGTATCGATAGCGGGGGGAGGCGATGAGCAGTTCTTC.

A few counts support this clone. Distinct nucleotide sequences in the sample also encode this CDR3. V and J are TRBV6-5 and TRBJ1-5; D is possibly TRBD1 (6 bases). This CDR3 is built from 14 residues. Trimming left V 0 bases short and J 4 bases short, with 7 bases between. Per the germline V gene, CDR1 is MNHEY and CDR2 is SVGAGI. The CDR3 bases are TGTGCCAGCAGTTACTCGAGGGGGAATCAGCCCCAGCATTTT. Protein: CASSYSRGNQPQHF.

V usage is TRBV27 and J usage is TRBJ2-1; 12 bases are shared with TRBD2. The junction had 15 bases not matched to a gene; V was cut back by 6 bases and J by 12 bases. The germline CDR1 and CDR2 sequences are MNHEY and SMNVEV (reference sequence). The CDR3 totals 16 residues. For the CDR3, the DNA is TGTGCCAGCAGCCGAAGAGGACTAGCGGGAAGGTCAGGGCAGTTCTTC. Amino acids: CASSRRGLAGRSGQFF.